The T cell receptor (beta chain) described here comes from a study of OX40 agonist ivuxolimab in advanced cancers. For the study at large: An agonistic anti-OX40 (CD134) antibody, ivuxolimab, was used to treat the patients. Regarding the study as a whole: By week 6 at 0.1 to 3.0 mg/kg, blood CD4+ and CD8+ T cells had expanded clonally. In a subset of nonresponders, normalized T-cell clonal expansion was also low.

The ends were cut back, 4 bases at V and 4 bases at J, with 11 bases in the middle. CDR1 KGHSH and CDR2 LQKENI come from the germline V gene. The CDR3 has 14 residues. Of note for this clone: Its specificity is not known.

The method was immunoSEQ multiplex PCR; TCRdb's version includes in-frame clones alone and lacks a portion of them. This table has over 50,000 clones, roughly 88% appearing once. J is TRBJ2-1 and V is TRBV18; TRBD1 is a possible D gene (6 bases). The sample in question was CD4+ or CD8+ T cells sorted from blood, obtained in a trial of the OX40 agonist ivuxolimab. The sequence was collected from an adult with an advanced solid tumor such as melanoma, head and neck, liver or kidney cancer. The CDR3, as DNA: TGTGCCAGCTCACAGACAGGACCTTACAATGAGCAGTTCTTC. This gives the protein CASSQTGPYNEQFF.